This TCR beta chain was sequenced for a study of human T cells and chemical hapten exposure (TCRdb year 2021). About the investigation overall: For sensitization, 2% DPC in acetone was applied to a roughly 2 cm by roughly 2 cm area of upper inner arm skin. Patients additionally received weekly therapeutic DPC doses to the scalp throughout the roughly 25-week study period. Patch testing was done on the upper back using Finn chambers containing 0.01% DPC, and results were scored after 6 days according to International Contact Dermatitis Research Group standards. Alopecia areata with under or over 50% scalp involvement, alopecia totalis and alopecia universalis were represented in the patient cohort, which was mostly female. The libraries were sequenced as a pool, and the TCR yield per sample differed mostly because of small variations in library volumes within the pool. This study followed changes in the peripheral blood TCR repertoire in vivo during primary and secondary sensitization of alopecia patients to the hapten diphenylcyclopropenone (DPC). Blood samples were taken from patients before sensitization (week 0) and at 2, 6 and about 24 weeks after DPC sensitization. Twenty-nine alopecia patients provided blood for TCR sequencing at one to four time points (pre-sensitization, 2, 6 and 24 weeks). Overall study outcomes, separate from this receptor: The number of PT1 expanded TCRs positively correlated with patch test score, significant at thresholds 8, 16 and 32 but not 4. All patients had alopecia, a presumed autoimmune disease, so their immune response might differ from that of healthy individuals. No change with DPC sensitization was found in the number of TCRs above 1 in 1000 frequency, and no evidence of global repertoire structure alterations was found. Significantly more large CDR3 similarity clusters were formed by expanded TCRs than by pre-sensitization or healthy control sets, consistent with antigen-driven responses. After repeated subsampling, changes were observed in the strength of the expansion versus patch-test correlation and in the threshold at which the correlation became significant.

Trimming takes 4 bases from V and 1 base from J, and the germline ends sit 7 bases apart. CDR1 and CDR2 are read off the germline V gene (reference sequence) as DFQATT and SNEGSKA. From the cysteine through the phenylalanine, the CDR3 covers 12 amino acids. Only the CDR3 DNA stays, 36 bases, in frame from base 1. This clonotype was recorded many times. Its antigen remains unidentified. No much larger clonotype is one base removed from it; base qualities were not supplied. The library was prepared using RACE. TCRdb shows the sequencer as NextSeq 500. Library preparation attached unique molecular identifiers to individual cDNA molecules for quantitative, reproducible TCR counting. Both TCR alpha and TCR beta chains were sequenced from each blood RNA sample. As for the original processing: The median number of TCRs per sample was over 95,000, ranging from about 20,000 to 700,000. V, J and CDR3 annotation of the TCR reads was carried out using the Decombinator software suite. Every sample was subsampled to the same number of TCRs (28,000) for the PS versus PT1 abundance plots. Expanded TCRs were defined as absent before sensitization and observed at least eight times at the 2-week time point. TCRdb reran the public reads through fastp at Q25 and MiXCR, keeping productive beta chains. Rows are unified per CDR3 protein, each entry keeping the most common DNA and genes. The V and J calls were not made by the authors but by TCRdb's processing. In all, the sample holds tens of thousands of distinct CDR3 sequences, and roughly 11% of those were seen once. Clones ranked in the top ten supply approximately 5.5% of the sample.

The time point label corresponds to: pre-sensitization, week 0. Sample treatment or condition, as interpreted from the label and publication: therapeutic diphenylcyclopropenone sensitization with weekly scalp DPC. At each patch-test visit, blood was drawn before the patch test was applied. To be eligible, patients had to be aged 18 to 70, diagnosed with alopecia and judged suitable for DPC therapy, while pregnant patients were excluded. Total RNA was isolated from unfractionated whole blood collected in Tempus Blood RNA tubes. The chain joins TRBV20-1 to TRBJ1-1; the D gene is not confidently resolved. This sample comprised whole blood, obtained in connection with sensitization to the hapten diphenylcyclopropenone (DPC). This TCR came from a woman between 45 and 65 years old with alopecia areata. Some clones in this sample may be carry-over from other donors' samples. Here the CDR3 is given as CSANLRNTEAFF. The DNA sequence is TGCAGTGCTAATCTTCGGAACACTGAAGCTTTCTTT.